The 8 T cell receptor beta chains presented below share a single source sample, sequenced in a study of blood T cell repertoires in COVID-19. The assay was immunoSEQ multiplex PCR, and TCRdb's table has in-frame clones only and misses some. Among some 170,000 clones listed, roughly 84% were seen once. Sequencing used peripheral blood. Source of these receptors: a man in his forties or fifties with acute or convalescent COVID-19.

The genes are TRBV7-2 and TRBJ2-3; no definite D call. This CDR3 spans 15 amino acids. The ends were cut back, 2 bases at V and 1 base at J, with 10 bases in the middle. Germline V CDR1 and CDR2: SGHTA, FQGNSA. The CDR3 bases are TGTGCCAGCAGCTTATTTCGAGGTGGCACAGATACGCAGTATTTT. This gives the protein CASSLFRGGTDTQYF.

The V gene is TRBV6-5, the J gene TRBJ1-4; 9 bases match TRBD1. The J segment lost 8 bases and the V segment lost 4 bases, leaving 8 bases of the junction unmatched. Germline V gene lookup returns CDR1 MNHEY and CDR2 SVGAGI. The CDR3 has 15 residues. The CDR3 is CASSSTGTGQEKLFF. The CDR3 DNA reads TGTGCCAGCAGTTCTACCGGGACAGGGCAGGAAAAACTGTTTTTT.

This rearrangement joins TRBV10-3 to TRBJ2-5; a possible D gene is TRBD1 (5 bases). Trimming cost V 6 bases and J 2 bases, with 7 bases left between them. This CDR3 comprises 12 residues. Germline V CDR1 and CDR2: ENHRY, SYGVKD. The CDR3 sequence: CAIRDNQETQYF. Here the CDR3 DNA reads TGTGCCATCAGGGACAATCAAGAGACCCAGTACTTC.

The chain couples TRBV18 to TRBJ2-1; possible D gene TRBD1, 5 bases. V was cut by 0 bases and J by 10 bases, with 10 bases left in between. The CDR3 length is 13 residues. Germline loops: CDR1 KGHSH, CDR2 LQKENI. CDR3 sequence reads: CASSPPVQGEQFF. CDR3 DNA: TGTGCCAGCTCACCACCGGTGCAGGGCGAGCAGTTCTTC.

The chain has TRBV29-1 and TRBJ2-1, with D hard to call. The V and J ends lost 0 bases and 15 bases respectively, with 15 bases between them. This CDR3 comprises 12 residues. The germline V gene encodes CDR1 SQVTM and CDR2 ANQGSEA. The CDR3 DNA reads TGCAGCGTTGAAGATCCGGGTAGACTGGCGTTCTTC. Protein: CSVEDPGRLAFF.

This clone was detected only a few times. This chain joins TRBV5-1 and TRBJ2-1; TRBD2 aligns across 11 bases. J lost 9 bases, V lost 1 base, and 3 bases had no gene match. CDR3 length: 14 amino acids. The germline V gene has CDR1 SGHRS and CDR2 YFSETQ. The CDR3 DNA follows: TGCGCCAGCAGCTTGACTAGCGGGAGCGGTGAGCAGTTCTTC. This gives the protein CASSLTSGSGEQFF.

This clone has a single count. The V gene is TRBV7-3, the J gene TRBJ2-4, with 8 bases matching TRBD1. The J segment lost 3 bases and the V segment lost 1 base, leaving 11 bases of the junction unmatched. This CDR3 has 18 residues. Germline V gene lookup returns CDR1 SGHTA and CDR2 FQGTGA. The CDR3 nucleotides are TGTGCCAGCAGCTTAAATGGGGAGACAGGGGATGACAAAAACATTCAGTACTTC. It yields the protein CASSLNGETGDDKNIQYF.

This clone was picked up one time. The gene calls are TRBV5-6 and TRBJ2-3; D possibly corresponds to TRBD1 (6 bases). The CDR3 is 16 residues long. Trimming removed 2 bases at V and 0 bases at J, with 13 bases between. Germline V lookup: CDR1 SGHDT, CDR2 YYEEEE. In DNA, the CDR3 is TGTGCCAGCAGCTTTCTGGGACACCAGAGCACAGATACGCAGTATTTT. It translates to CASSFLGHQSTDTQYF.